This TCR beta chain originates from a study of beta chain features in type 1 diabetes. About the study: Healthy donors and patients had similar age, gender and cell yields. Study findings and constraints: For Type 1 diabetes patients, all four CD4+ subsets carried TCRB CDR3s that were moderately but significantly shorter. It was among patients, rather than healthy donors, that naive, central memory and Treg TCRB repertoires appeared more similar.

The CDR3 contains 15 residues. The germline V gene has CDR1 MGHDK and CDR2 SYGVNS. V lost 2 bases, J lost 4 bases, and 14 bases lay in between. A note on this clone: Its target is not known.

The whole isolated RNA underwent reverse transcription, so sequencing captured expressed TCRB transcripts. Sequenced by immunoSEQ multiplex PCR; TCRdb stores in-frame clones only, minus some. The sample consists of 140,000 to 150,000 clones, around 13% of them appearing once. The chain links TRBV25-1 to TRBJ1-2, with a weak D call TRBD1 (5 bases). This clonotype was obtained from a man younger than 35 with type 1 diabetes. What was sequenced was central memory CD4+ T cells from blood. The CDR3 reads CASSERGAGVYGYTF. In nucleotides, the CDR3 is TGTGCCAGCAGTGAACGAGGGGCCGGGGTCTATGGCTACACCTTC.